This entry is about one TCR beta chain. This specimen comes from a study of T cell responses to AZD1222 COVID-19 vaccine. Germline V gives CDR1 SGHRS, CDR2 YFSETQ. CDR3 length equals 16 residues. The ends were cut back, 0 bases at V and 4 bases at J, with 13 bases in the middle. The repertoire was sequenced with immunoSEQ multiplex PCR; TCRdb's copy has only in-frame clones and lacks some. The table has about 88,000 clones, about 88% seen once. The source material was peripheral blood, sampled on day 0 of AZD1222 vaccination. The TCR originated in an adult in good health. V usage is TRBV5-1 and J usage is TRBJ2-2, with D maybe TRBD1 (5 bases). The CDR3 sequence is CASSLVAGLSTGELFF. The CDR3 coding sequence is TGCGCCAGCAGCTTGGTAGCAGGGTTGTCCACCGGGGAGCTGTTTTTT.